The 32 T cell receptor beta chains listed next were all sequenced from one sample in a study of cytomegalovirus exposure and HLA in healthy donors (dated by TCRdb to about 2017). The method behind the library was the immunoSEQ multiplex PCR assay. The multiplex PCR relied on a mix of 60 forward primers for TCR Vbeta segments and 13 reverse primers for TCR Jbeta segments. Held by TCRdb, this immuneACCESS table contains in-frame sequences only and omits some clones. Under half of the omission traces to an unresolved V gene where checked; the cause of the rest is unknown. This sample comprises about 160,000 clones, roughly 79% of them detected only once. The ten largest account for approximately 1.3% of the sample. The sample comprised PBMCs. Receptor source: a man aged 25 to 45 in good health and CMV-seronegative.

The DNA of the CDR3 is TGTGCCACCCCCCTAGGGACTAGAGGGGGGTGGAAGTTCTTC. Residues: CATPLGTRGGWKFF. The rearrangement links TRBV6-4 to TRBJ2-1; TRBD2 aligns across 8 bases. This CDR3 spans 14 amino acids. The V gene's germline CDR1 is MRHNA and CDR2 SNTAGT. The ends lost 10 bases at V and 14 bases at J; junction bases unmatched: 19.

This rearrangement joins TRBV30 to TRBJ2-7, with D perhaps matching TRBD2 (5 bases). The V end lost 0 bases, the J end lost 0 bases, and 9 bases lay between the germline ends. The CDR3 runs to 14 residues. CDR1 GTSNPN and CDR2 SVGIG come from the germline V gene (reference sequence). CDR3 residues: CAWSVLEHSYEQYF. In DNA form, the CDR3 reads TGTGCCTGGAGTGTACTAGAGCACTCCTACGAGCAGTACTTC. Using reference TRBV30 and TRBJ2-7 for the parts outside the CDR3, the full variable domain is SQTIHQWPATLVQPVGSPLSLECTVEGTSNPNLYWYRQAAGRGLQLLFYSVGIGQISSEVPQNLSASRPQDRQFILSSKKLLLSDSGFYLCAWSVLEHSYEQYFGPGTRLTVT.

The V and J genes are TRBV9 and TRBJ2-5; tentatively, D is TRBD1 (6 bases). This CDR3 has 15 residues. CDR1 SGDLS and CDR2 YYNGEE come from the germline V gene. The V end lost 2 bases, the J end lost 1 base, and 12 bases lay between the germline ends. Here the CDR3 reads CASSVITGPQETQYF. The CDR3 region has the DNA TGTGCCAGCAGCGTGATTACAGGGCCCCAAGAGACCCAGTACTTC.

In this sample, this clone turned up a few times. The chain has TRBV30 and TRBJ1-5, with 9 nucleotides matching TRBD1. Trimming removed 5 bases from V and 6 bases from J; junction bases left unmatched: 5. Germline lookup yields CDR1 GTSNPN and CDR2 SVGIG (reference sequence). This CDR3 is 13 amino acids long. The CDR3: CAWAQGAGQPQHF. CDR3 in DNA: TGTGCCTGGGCACAGGGGGCTGGTCAGCCCCAGCATTTT.

The V gene is TRBV7-2, the J gene TRBJ2-5; possible D gene TRBD2, 5 bases. V was clipped by 4 bases and J by 2 bases, with 11 bases between them. Germline lookup yields CDR1 SGHTA and CDR2 FQGNSA. The CDR3 runs 14 residues. In DNA, the CDR3 is TGTGCCAGCAGCTCCTCGGGGATTCAAGAGACCCAGTACTTC. Its translation: CASSSSGIQETQYF.

V and J are TRBV5-1 and TRBJ2-7, with D hard to call. The germline V gene has CDR1 SGHRS and CDR2 YFSETQ. The CDR3 covers 15 residues. V lost 0 bases, J lost 0 bases, and 10 bases lay in between. The CDR3 DNA follows: TGCGCCAGCAGCTTGGAGCCCCGAAGCTCCTACGAGCAGTACTTC. It encodes CASSLEPRSSYEQYF.

The V gene is TRBV30, the J gene TRBJ1-3; D not resolved. V lost 2 bases, J lost 0 bases, and 14 bases lay in between. CDR3 length: 16 amino acids. The germline V gene encodes CDR1 GTSNPN and CDR2 SVGIG (reference sequence). The CDR3 loop is CAWSLGHSLSGNTIYF. DNA of the CDR3: TGTGCCTGGAGTCTAGGCCATAGCCTCTCTGGAAACACCATATATTTT.

The chain employs TRBV5-1 and TRBJ2-7, with TRBD1 matching over 10 bases. The trim removed 4 bases at V and 4 bases at J, leaving 5 bases unmatched. There are 14 residues in the CDR3. Germline V gene data show CDR1 as SGHRS and CDR2 as YFSETQ. Written as DNA, the CDR3 is TGCGCCAGCAGCCTGGGACAGGGGATATACGAGCAGTACTTC. It is translated as CASSLGQGIYEQYF.

The rearrangement uses TRBV18 and TRBJ2-7; TRBD1 is a possible D gene (5 bases). The germline CDR1 and CDR2 sequences are KGHSH and LQKENI. V lost 6 bases and J lost 2, with 8 bases in between. CDR3 length equals 12 residues. CDR3 loop: CASSQGTYEQYF. CDR3 in DNA: TGTGCCAGCTCCCAGGGAACCTACGAGCAGTACTTC.

The genes are TRBV7-9 and TRBJ1-1; possibly TRBD1 for D (5 bases). V shed 0 bases and J shed 4 bases, with 9 bases lying between them. This CDR3 has 14 amino acids. In germline, CDR1 is SEHNR, CDR2 FQNEAQ (reference sequence). The CDR3 DNA sequence: TGTGCCAGCAGCTTAGCGCCCAGGGCCACTGAAGCTTTCTTT. Translation: CASSLAPRATEAFF.

The chain has TRBV10-3 and TRBJ1-1; D is perhaps TRBD1 (5 bases). Germline V gene data show CDR1 as ENHRY and CDR2 as SYGVKD. The CDR3 totals 14 residues. Trimming left V 10 bases short and J 0 bases short, with 15 bases between. The CDR3 loop reads CATFDSLLNTEAFF. The DNA of the CDR3 is TGTGCCACTTTTGACAGCCTGTTGAACACTGAAGCTTTCTTT.

The chain carries TRBV28 and TRBJ2-7; TRBD1 aligns across 9 bases. Losses at the gene ends were 6 bases for V and 4 bases for J; bases not matched to a gene: 10. This CDR3 comprises 15 residues. Germline V gene data show CDR1 as MDHEN and CDR2 as SYDVKM. The CDR3 protein is CASRTQGAFKYEQYF. CDR3 coding DNA: TGTGCCAGCAGGACACAGGGGGCTTTCAAGTACGAGCAGTACTTC.

CDR3 sequence: CASSLANSQEQYF. The DNA of the CDR3 is TGTGCCAGCAGCCTCGCAAACTCACAGGAGCAGTACTTC. This chain joins TRBV4-2 and TRBJ2-7; D uncertain. CDR3 length: 13 amino acids. Trimming pared 4 bases from V and 7 bases from J, leaving 14 bases between. Germline CDR1 is LGHNA and CDR2 is YNFKEQ.

In DNA, the CDR3 is TGTGCCAGCAGGTTGGGGGGGGATAACACTGAAGCTTTCTTT. As protein: CASRLGGDNTEAFF. The chain combines TRBV6-4 with TRBJ1-1; weak D call: TRBD1 (5 bases). This CDR3 is built from 14 residues. V lost 6 bases and J lost 2, with 13 bases in between. CDR1 is MRHNA and CDR2 is SNTAGT in the germline V gene.

This clone was observed a single time. The rearrangement links TRBV5-1 to TRBJ2-3; a weak D match, TRBD1 (6 bases). CDR1 SGHRS and CDR2 YFSETQ come from the germline V gene. Trimming shortened V by 4 bases and J by 4 bases, and 16 bases separated the two germline ends. The CDR3 has 15 amino acids. The CDR3, as DNA: TGCGCCAGCAGCCCTACAGGGTTGGGATCAGATACGCAGTATTTT. Its protein product is CASSPTGLGSDTQYF.

This clone appeared a single time. V and J are TRBV10-1 and TRBJ2-7; 9 nucleotides match TRBD2. This CDR3 spans 16 amino acids. Trimming at V came to 8 bases and at J to 2 bases, leaving 13 bases not matched to a gene. The germline V gene has CDR1 WNHNN and CDR2 SYGVQD (reference sequence). The CDR3 nucleotides are TGCGCCAGCCTTAGACTAGCGGCGCCGCCGGCCTACGAGCAGTACTTC. Translating gives CASLRLAAPPAYEQYF.

The J gene is TRBJ1-1, the V gene TRBV28; 7 bases match TRBD1. CDR3 length equals 14 residues. Germline V CDR1 and CDR2: MDHEN, SYDVKM. Trimming cost V 5 bases and J 4 bases; bases outside gene matches: 7. The CDR3 loop reads CASSPSRDSTEAFF. CDR3 nucleotides: TGTGCCAGCAGTCCTAGTCGGGACAGCACTGAAGCTTTCTTT. The full variable domain, completed using reference TRBV28 and TRBJ1-1, is DVKVTQSSRYLVKRTGEKVFLECVQDMDHENMFWYRQDPGLGLRLIYFSYDVKMKEKGDIPEGYSVSREKKERFSLILESASTNQTSMYLCASSPSRDSTEAFFGQGTRLTVV.

The chain employs TRBV29-1 and TRBJ2-7; 9 bases map to TRBD1. Germline trimming cut 6 bases from V and 4 bases from J; bases unmatched to any gene: 10. Germline V gene data show CDR1 as SQVTM and CDR2 as ANQGSEA. The CDR3 covers 14 residues. CDR3 in DNA: TGCAGCGTGCACCTGGTCGGACAGGGGTACGAGCAGTACTTC. Amino acids: CSVHLVGQGYEQYF.

V gene TRBV6-1 combines with J gene TRBJ2-1, with TRBD2 matching over 9 bases. Germline V gene sequence: CDR1 MNHNS, CDR2 SASEGT. The ends lost 7 bases at V and 10 bases at J; junction bases unmatched: 11. This CDR3 region has 14 residues. DNA for the CDR3: TGTGCCAGCACCCTAGCGGGAAACGGTCGGGAGCAGTTCTTC. This gives the protein CASTLAGNGREQFF.

This clone was found once. This chain uses TRBV25-1 with TRBJ2-1, with 10 positions matching TRBD2. Germline assignment: CDR1 MGHDK and CDR2 SYGVNS. There are 18 residues in the CDR3. V lost 5 bases to trimming and J lost 3 bases; unmatched junction nucleotides: 13. CDR3 protein: CASSPSPGLAALYNEQFF. As DNA, the CDR3 is TGTGCCAGCAGTCCTTCCCCCGGACTAGCGGCCCTCTACAATGAGCAGTTCTTC.

The chain couples TRBV6-5 to TRBJ2-7, with unresolved D. V gave up 3 bases and J gave up 0 bases, with 9 bases separating them. Germline assignment: CDR1 MNHEY and CDR2 SVGAGI. The CDR3 covers 14 residues. CDR3 in DNA: TGTGCCAGCAGTTATCAGTTGGTCTCCTACGAGCAGTACTTC. It specifies CASSYQLVSYEQYF.

This clone appeared a single time. This chain connects TRBV6-5 to TRBJ2-5, with TRBD1 matching 7 bases. The CDR3 length is 13 residues. Germline trimming cut 10 bases from V and 5 bases from J; bases unmatched to any gene: 10. Germline CDR1 MNHEY, CDR2 SVGAGI. The CDR3 DNA follows: TGTGCCACTAAGGGACAGTCAATGGAGACCCAGTACTTC. This encodes CATKGQSMETQYF.

V is TRBV6-1 and J is TRBJ2-5, with D maybe TRBD1 (5 bases). The CDR3 contains 14 residues. Per germline, CDR1 MNHNS and CDR2 SASEGT. Trimming shortened V by 1 base and J by 1 base, and 7 bases separated the two germline ends. CDR3: CASSEGGAQETQYF. CDR3 in DNA: TGTGCCAGCAGTGAAGGTGGGGCCCAAGAGACCCAGTACTTC.

The gene calls are TRBV19 and TRBJ1-2; tentative D call: TRBD1 (5 bases). The CDR3 runs 13 residues. CDR1 and CDR2 from the germline V gene are LNHDA and SQIVND (reference sequence). V was cut by 3 bases and J by 5 bases, with 10 bases left in between. The CDR3 nucleotides read TGTGCCAGTAGTATGGGGCAGACATATGGCTACACCTTC. Protein: CASSMGQTYGYTF. Variable domain in full (rest from reference TRBV19 and TRBJ1-2): DGGITQSPKYLFRKEGQNVTLSCEQNLNHDAMYWYRQDPGQGLRLIYYSQIVNDFQKGDIAEGYSVSREKKESFPLTVTSAQKNPTAFYLCASSMGQTYGYTFGSGTRLTVV.

The DNA of the CDR3 is TGTGCCAGCAGCGATGGGACAGCCTTTGGTTCACCCCTCCACTTT. It codes for CASSDGTAFGSPLHF. The V call is TRBV2, the J call TRBJ1-6, with 7 bases that match TRBD1. V was clipped by 6 bases and J by 9 bases; unmatched bases: 11. The germline gives CDR1 SNHLY, CDR2 FYNNEI. This CDR3 has 15 residues.

This chain joins TRBV2 and TRBJ1-6, with D perhaps matching TRBD1 (6 bases). V lost 6 bases and J lost 7, with 19 bases in between. The CDR3 is made up of 16 amino acids. The germline V gene has CDR1 SNHLY and CDR2 FYNNEI. This CDR3 reads CASREQGSRVNSPLHF. CDR3 nucleotide sequence: TGTGCCAGCAGAGAACAGGGTTCGCGTGTGAATTCACCCCTCCACTTT.

This clone was seen a handful of times. Other DNA sequences in the sample encode the same CDR3. The CDR3 reads CASSPYTDTQYF. CDR3 nucleotides: TGTGCCAGCTCACCTTACACAGATACGCAGTATTTT. V gene TRBV18 combines with J gene TRBJ2-3; no definite D call. Trimming left V 3 bases short and J 2 bases short, with 3 bases between. CDR3 length: 12 amino acids. The germline gives CDR1 KGHSH, CDR2 LQKENI.

This chain uses TRBV28 with TRBJ1-4; D call uncertain. V gave up 4 bases and J gave up 8 bases, with 8 bases separating them. This CDR3 has 12 residues. Germline CDR1 reads MDHEN; CDR2 reads SYDVKM. This chain's CDR3 is CASSSLLEKLFF. In DNA, the CDR3 is TGTGCCAGCAGTTCCCTATTAGAAAAACTGTTTTTT.

This clone was counted between two and nine times. The chain has TRBV4-3 and TRBJ2-7; tentatively, D is TRBD1 (5 bases). Trimming took 0 bases from V and 2 from J, leaving 8 bases between them. From germline, CDR1 is LGHNA and CDR2 YSLEER. This CDR3 has 14 residues. In DNA form, the CDR3 reads TGCGCCAGCAGCCAAGACGTCAGGGCCTACGAGCAGTACTTC. As protein: CASSQDVRAYEQYF.

This chain links TRBV18 with TRBJ1-5; 10 bases agree with TRBD1. This CDR3 contains 15 residues. Unmatched junction bases numbered 4, after V lost 4 bases and J lost 4 bases. CDR1 is KGHSH and CDR2 is LQKENI in the germline V gene. The CDR3 is CASSLGTGENQPQHF. CDR3 in DNA: TGTGCCAGCTCACTAGGGACAGGGGAAAATCAGCCCCAGCATTTT.

The DNA for the CDR3 is TGTGCCTGGAGCCCTGACAGGGCTAGAGGCTACACCTTC. This sequence encodes CAWSPDRARGYTF. The chain uses TRBV30 and TRBJ1-2; 7 nucleotides match TRBD1. Trimming took 3 bases from V and 8 from J; bases not matched to a gene: 9. The CDR3 spans 13 residues. CDR1 is GTSNPN and CDR2 is SVGIG in the germline V gene (reference sequence).

The chain has TRBV18 and TRBJ2-3; D is undetermined. This CDR3 contains 14 residues. V lost 3 bases and J lost 4, with 11 bases in between. Germline V CDR1 and CDR2: KGHSH, LQKENI. The CDR3 nucleotides read TGTGCCAGCTCACCGCTCGAGGTCCCAGATACGCAGTATTTT. Amino acids: CASSPLEVPDTQYF.